A selection of T cell receptor beta chains follows, all from one sample in a study of quantifying T cell responses using KT2 cells. TCRdb independently ran MiXCR on the UMI-ligation and nested PCR reads; one entry per CDR3 protein. The data show 39,000 or so distinct CDR3 sequences, around 15% seen once. The sample was PBMCs spiked with cells of the T cell clone KT2. These receptors were taken from a human donor. CDR3s include the opening cysteine and the closing phenylalanine or tryptophan. Each record gives: CDR3 protein, CDR3 DNA, D gene, V gene, clone size, J gene. The D gene is left open where the match is weak. Size values are once, few and many counts, or a class for expanded clones, and some rows have none.

CDR3 protein: CASSSSGRGRLFQETQYF
CDR3 DNA: TGTGCCAGCAGTTCCTCGGGGAGGGGGCGTCTGTTCCAAGAGACCCAGTACTTC
D gene: NA
V gene: TRBV6-5
clone size: NA
J gene: TRBJ2-5

CDR3 protein: CASSPEQGAQPQHF
CDR3 DNA: TGTGCCAGCTCACCAGAACAGGGCGCTCAGCCCCAGCATTTT
D gene: NA
V gene: TRBV18
clone size: few
J gene: TRBJ1-5

CDR3 protein: CSVGGAGNTIYF
CDR3 DNA: TGCAGCGTTGGGGGGGCTGGAAACACCATATATTTT
D gene: NA
V gene: TRBV29-1
clone size: NA
J gene: TRBJ1-3

CDR3 protein: CSASGRAPRHEQYF
CDR3 DNA: TGCAGTGCTAGCGGGAGGGCCCCCAGGCACGAGCAGTACTTC
D gene: TRBD2
V gene: TRBV20-1
clone size: NA
J gene: TRBJ2-7

CDR3 protein: CSVGSGAYEQYF
CDR3 DNA: TGCAGCGTCGGTAGTGGGGCCTACGAGCAGTACTTC
D gene: NA
V gene: TRBV29-1
clone size: NA
J gene: TRBJ2-7

CDR3 protein: CASSSGGSGNTIYF
CDR3 DNA: TGTGCCAGCTCATCGGGGGGCTCTGGAAACACCATATATTTT
D gene: NA
V gene: TRBV18
clone size: NA
J gene: TRBJ1-3

CDR3 protein: CASSKLAGGTYEQYF
CDR3 DNA: TGTGCCAGCAGCAAACTAGCGGGAGGAACCTACGAGCAGTACTTC
D gene: TRBD2
V gene: TRBV7-6
clone size: NA
J gene: TRBJ2-7

CDR3 protein: CSVEERRQGTYEQYF
CDR3 DNA: TGCAGCGTTGAAGAGAGAAGACAGGGGACCTACGAGCAGTACTTC
D gene: TRBD1
V gene: TRBV29-1
clone size: many
J gene: TRBJ2-7

CDR3 protein: CSVSRGANTGELFF
CDR3 DNA: TGCAGTGTCAGTCGGGGAGCGAACACCGGGGAGCTGTTTTTT
D gene: NA
V gene: TRBV20-1
clone size: few
J gene: TRBJ2-2

CDR3 protein: CASRLAGGPTDTQYF
CDR3 DNA: TGCGCCAGCCGACTAGCGGGGGGGCCCACAGATACGCAGTATTTT
D gene: TRBD2
V gene: TRBV5-1
clone size: NA
J gene: TRBJ2-3

CDR3 protein: CASNPRAGANVLTF
CDR3 DNA: TGCGCCAGCAACCCCCGGGCTGGGGCCAACGTCCTGACTTTC
D gene: NA
V gene: TRBV5-1
clone size: NA
J gene: TRBJ2-6

CDR3 protein: CASSLDILRSNTGELFF
CDR3 DNA: TGTGCTAGCAGCCTGGACATCCTCCGCTCGAACACCGGGGAGCTGTTTTTT
D gene: NA
V gene: TRBV7-7
clone size: many
J gene: TRBJ2-2

CDR3 protein: CASSREQGYTEAFF
CDR3 DNA: TGTGCCAGCAGCAGGGAACAGGGGTACACTGAAGCTTTCTTT
D gene: TRBD1
V gene: TRBV7-2
clone size: few
J gene: TRBJ1-1

CDR3 protein: CSVEPLTNIQYF
CDR3 DNA: TGCAGCGTTGAACCTCTTACAAACATTCAGTACTTC
D gene: NA
V gene: TRBV29-1
clone size: many
J gene: TRBJ2-4

CDR3 protein: CASSHILGDRDSQETQYF
CDR3 DNA: TGTGCCAGCAGCCACATATTGGGAGACCGGGACAGCCAAGAGACCCAGTACTTC
D gene: TRBD1
V gene: TRBV3-1
clone size: few
J gene: TRBJ2-5

CDR3 protein: CASSTGDSNQPQHF
CDR3 DNA: TGTGCCAGCAGTACCGGGGACAGCAATCAGCCCCAGCATTTT
D gene: NA
V gene: TRBV12-3/TRBV12-4
clone size: few
J gene: TRBJ1-5

CDR3 protein: CATSGPLRDRDQPQHF
CDR3 DNA: TGTGCCACCAGTGGTCCCCTCCGGGACCGAGATCAGCCCCAGCATTTT
D gene: NA
V gene: TRBV24-1
clone size: once
J gene: TRBJ1-5

CDR3 protein: CASSQERVIRDREGEQFF
CDR3 DNA: TGTGCCAGCAGCCAAGAAAGGGTGATCAGGGACAGGGAGGGTGAGCAGTTCTTC
D gene: TRBD1
V gene: TRBV14
clone size: many
J gene: TRBJ2-1

CDR3 protein: CSARVSGNTGELFF
CDR3 DNA: TGCAGTGCTAGAGTGAGCGGGAACACCGGGGAGCTGTTTTTT
D gene: NA
V gene: TRBV20-1
clone size: many
J gene: TRBJ2-2

CDR3 protein: CASSPQLGTTTQETQYF
CDR3 DNA: TGTGCCAGCTCACCACAGTTAGGGACTACAACACAAGAGACCCAGTACTTC
D gene: TRBD2
V gene: TRBV18
clone size: few
J gene: TRBJ2-5

CDR3 protein: CASSTTGTYGYTF
CDR3 DNA: TGTGCCAGCAGCACGACAGGGACGTATGGCTACACCTTC
D gene: TRBD1
V gene: TRBV12-3/TRBV12-4
clone size: NA
J gene: TRBJ1-2

CDR3 protein: CASTDRTGGGLQVGYTF
CDR3 DNA: TGTGCCAGCACCGATCGGACAGGGGGCGGACTCCAAGTCGGCTACACCTTC
D gene: TRBD1
V gene: TRBV6-5
clone size: NA
J gene: TRBJ1-2

CDR3 protein: CASSPLRGDTEAFF
CDR3 DNA: TGTGCCAGCAGCCCCCTGCGGGGCGACACTGAAGCTTTCTTT
D gene: NA
V gene: TRBV11-2
clone size: NA
J gene: TRBJ1-1

CDR3 protein: CASSLFDGTGGEKLFF
CDR3 DNA: TGTGCCAGCAGCTTATTTGACGGGACAGGCGGTGAAAAACTGTTTTTT
D gene: TRBD1
V gene: TRBV7-6
clone size: many
J gene: TRBJ1-4

CDR3 protein: CASSLIQAGDYGYTF
CDR3 DNA: TGTGCCAGCAGCTTAATACAGGCGGGGGACTATGGCTACACCTTC
D gene: NA
V gene: TRBV7-6
clone size: NA
J gene: TRBJ1-2

CDR3 protein: CASSWDSGRIAEAFF
CDR3 DNA: TGTGCCAGCAGCTGGGACAGTGGTCGAATCGCTGAAGCTTTCTTT
D gene: TRBD1
V gene: TRBV7-8
clone size: NA
J gene: TRBJ1-1

CDR3 protein: CASSQEGRVVETIYF
CDR3 DNA: TGCGCCAGCAGCCAAGAAGGGCGGGTGGTTGAGACCATATATTTT
D gene: NA
V gene: TRBV4-1
clone size: few
J gene: TRBJ1-3

CDR3 protein: CASSLNLNTEAFF
CDR3 DNA: TGTGCCAGCAGTTTAAACCTGAACACTGAAGCTTTCTTT
D gene: NA
V gene: TRBV12-3/TRBV12-4
clone size: NA
J gene: TRBJ1-1

CDR3 protein: CASSLGTGRNTEAFF
CDR3 DNA: TGTGCCAGCAGCTTAGGGACAGGGAGGAACACTGAAGCTTTCTTT
D gene: TRBD1
V gene: TRBV7-6
clone size: few
J gene: TRBJ1-1

CDR3 protein: CASRGTSLSDEQFF
CDR3 DNA: TGTGCCAGCAGGGGTACTAGTCTTTCGGATGAGCAGTTCTTC
D gene: NA
V gene: TRBV6-5
clone size: NA
J gene: TRBJ2-1

CDR3 protein: CASRGGQGRRNEQFF
CDR3 DNA: TGTGCCAGCAGGGGGGGACAGGGGCGCCGCAATGAGCAGTTCTTC
D gene: TRBD1
V gene: TRBV25-1
clone size: NA
J gene: TRBJ2-1

CDR3 protein: CSARPELAQPQHF
CDR3 DNA: TGCAGTGCTAGACCCGAACTAGCTCAGCCCCAGCATTTT
D gene: NA
V gene: TRBV20-1
clone size: few
J gene: TRBJ1-5

CDR3 protein: CASSPLIDGGAYGYTF
CDR3 DNA: TGTGCCAGCAGCCCCTTGATTGATGGGGGTGCCTATGGCTACACCTTC
D gene: NA
V gene: TRBV7-9
clone size: NA
J gene: TRBJ1-2

CDR3 protein: CASSYTGNSASTDTQYF
CDR3 DNA: TGTGCCAGCAGTTATACAGGCAATTCTGCTAGCACAGATACGCAGTATTTT
D gene: NA
V gene: TRBV6-1
clone size: few
J gene: TRBJ2-3

CDR3 protein: CASSLSGTGGYEQYF
CDR3 DNA: TGTGCCAGCAGTTTAAGTGGGACAGGGGGTTACGAGCAGTACTTC
D gene: TRBD1
V gene: TRBV12-3/TRBV12-4
clone size: NA
J gene: TRBJ2-7

CDR3 protein: CASSLYPAREQYF
CDR3 DNA: TGTGCCAGCAGCTTGTACCCGGCGAGGGAGCAGTACTTC
D gene: NA
V gene: TRBV5-6
clone size: few
J gene: TRBJ2-7

CDR3 protein: CSVDHRGQSGGLAEAFF
CDR3 DNA: TGCAGCGTTGACCACCGCGGACAGTCTGGGGGGCTCGCTGAAGCTTTCTTT
D gene: NA
V gene: TRBV29-1
clone size: few
J gene: TRBJ1-1

CDR3 protein: CASTGGDTQYF
CDR3 DNA: TGTGCCAGCACCGGAGGAGATACGCAGTATTTT
D gene: NA
V gene: TRBV4-2
clone size: NA
J gene: TRBJ2-3

CDR3 protein: CASQGVGELFF
CDR3 DNA: TGTGCCAGCCAGGGGGTCGGGGAGCTGTTTTTT
D gene: TRBD1
V gene: TRBV2
clone size: few
J gene: TRBJ2-2

CDR3 protein: CASSPGSANTEAFF
CDR3 DNA: TGCGCCAGCAGCCCGGGTTCAGCGAACACTGAAGCTTTCTTT
D gene: NA
V gene: TRBV5-1
clone size: NA
J gene: TRBJ1-1

CDR3 protein: CASSLAIATSGGHKNIQYF
CDR3 DNA: TGTGCCAGCAGCTTAGCCATCGCGACTAGCGGGGGCCACAAAAACATTCAGTACTTC
D gene: TRBD2
V gene: TRBV7-8
clone size: NA
J gene: TRBJ2-4

CDR3 protein: CASSVRTGTDTQYF
CDR3 DNA: TGTGCCAGCAGCGTAAGGACAGGCACAGATACGCAGTATTTT
D gene: NA
V gene: TRBV9
clone size: few
J gene: TRBJ2-3

CDR3 protein: CASSLVAGYNQPQHF
CDR3 DNA: TGTGCCAGCAGCTTAGTTGCAGGGTACAATCAGCCCCAGCATTTT
D gene: NA
V gene: TRBV7-8
clone size: few
J gene: TRBJ1-5

CDR3 protein: CASSRGRGTEAFF
CDR3 DNA: TGTGCCAGCAGCCGAGGTCGGGGCACTGAAGCTTTCTTT
D gene: NA
V gene: TRBV7-3
clone size: few
J gene: TRBJ1-1

CDR3 protein: CASSFNRNYEQYF
CDR3 DNA: TGCGCCAGCAGCTTTAACAGAAACTACGAGCAGTACTTC
D gene: NA
V gene: TRBV5-1
clone size: NA
J gene: TRBJ2-7

CDR3 protein: CASSSGTGESPQYF
CDR3 DNA: TGTGCCAGCAGCTCCGGGACAGGGGAATCCCCGCAGTACTTC
D gene: TRBD1
V gene: TRBV12-3/TRBV12-4
clone size: many
J gene: TRBJ2-7

CDR3 protein: CASSHTSAEETQYF
CDR3 DNA: TGTGCCAGCAGCCATACTAGCGCGGAAGAGACCCAGTACTTC
D gene: TRBD2
V gene: TRBV6-2/TRBV6-3
clone size: few
J gene: TRBJ2-5

CDR3 protein: CATSREGSTDTQYF
CDR3 DNA: TGTGCCACCAGCAGAGAGGGGTCCACAGATACGCAGTATTTT
D gene: NA
V gene: TRBV15
clone size: few
J gene: TRBJ2-3

CDR3 protein: CASSQTSGVAKNIQYF
CDR3 DNA: TGTGCCAGCAGCCAGACTAGCGGGGTAGCCAAAAACATTCAGTACTTC
D gene: TRBD2
V gene: TRBV7-2
clone size: many
J gene: TRBJ2-4

CDR3 protein: CASSFRGGQPQHF
CDR3 DNA: TGTGCCAGCAGCTTCAGGGGTGGCCAGCCCCAGCATTTT
D gene: NA
V gene: TRBV7-2
clone size: NA
J gene: TRBJ1-5

CDR3 protein: CSAREWDQTTYEQYF
CDR3 DNA: TGCAGTGCTAGAGAGTGGGATCAAACTACCTACGAGCAGTACTTC
D gene: NA
V gene: TRBV20-1
clone size: NA
J gene: TRBJ2-7